The 10 T cell receptor beta chains in this list originate from one sample, sequenced in a study of cytomegalovirus exposure and HLA in healthy donors. Both 60 Vbeta primers and 13 Jbeta primers went into the PCR. Assay used: immunoSEQ multiplex PCR; TCRdb lists only in-frame clones, some missing. The data show around 96,000 clones, with 80% seen just once and 2% to 2.5% held by the top ten. Material for sequencing was PBMCs. These receptors were taken from a man in his late teens or twenties in good health and CMV-seronegative.

The V call is TRBV7-9, the J call TRBJ1-1; 10 positions agree with TRBD1. Germline V lookup: CDR1 SEHNR, CDR2 FQNEAQ (reference sequence). J gave up 6 bases and V 5 bases, and 9 bases lay outside the gene matches. The CDR3 covers 15 residues. The CDR3: CASSQVGTGDPEAFF. The DNA for the CDR3 is TGTGCCAGCAGCCAAGTGGGGACAGGGGATCCTGAAGCTTTCTTT.

The V call is TRBV4-2, the J call TRBJ1-1, with 10 nucleotides matching TRBD1. The V gene's germline CDR1 is LGHNA and CDR2 YNFKEQ. Unmatched junction bases numbered 8, after V lost 0 bases and J lost 7 bases. The CDR3 contains 16 residues. The CDR3 reads CASSQERQGAWNEAFF. The CDR3 nucleotides read TGTGCCAGCAGCCAAGAAAGACAGGGGGCATGGAATGAAGCTTTCTTT.

CDR3 nucleotides: TGTGCCAGCAGCTTAGGCGGGGGGGGACTGAACACCGGGGAGCTGTTTTTT. This encodes CASSLGGGGLNTGELFF. The rearrangement joins TRBV7-9 to TRBJ2-2; 9 bases align to TRBD2. Losses at the gene ends were 1 base for V and 1 base for J; bases not matched to a gene: 4. The CDR3 consists of 17 residues. CDR1 is SEHNR and CDR2 is FQNEAQ in the germline V gene (reference sequence).

The V gene is TRBV6-5, the J gene TRBJ1-1; D is perhaps TRBD1 (5 bases). Germline CDR1 and CDR2: MNHEY and SVGAGI. V lost 6 bases, J lost 3 bases, and 14 bases lay in between. This CDR3 region has 14 residues. The CDR3 region has the DNA TGTGCCAGCAGGCGTCAGGTAGGGGACACTGAAGCTTTCTTT. It encodes CASRRQVGDTEAFF.

V and J are TRBV4-1 and TRBJ2-3, with 8 bases aligning to TRBD2. The ends lost 4 bases at V and 2 bases at J; junction bases unmatched: 8. The germline V gene encodes CDR1 MGHRA and CDR2 YSYEKL. The CDR3 length is 16 residues. The CDR3 coding sequence is TGCGCCAGCAGCCGAAGAGCGGGGGACTACACAGATACGCAGTATTTT. Translation: CASSRRAGDYTDTQYF.

A note on this clone: A junction boundary mismatches the germline segment, possibly from a read error. The rearrangement joins TRBV7-7 to TRBJ2-5; possibly TRBD2 for D (5 bases). Per germline, CDR1 SSHAT and CDR2 FNYEAQ (reference sequence). There are 13 residues in the CDR3. This CDR3 reads CASSLASRETQYF. The CDR3 DNA follows: TGTGCTAGCAGCTTAGCGAGTCGGGAGACCCAGTACTTC.

The chain links TRBV21-1 to TRBJ2-2; TRBD1 is the table's D call and was not checked against the DNA. TRBV21-1 is given as a pseudogene. This CDR3 has 14 residues. The CDR3 DNA reads TGTGCCAGCAGCAAAAAAGGGGGTGTCGGGGAGCTGTTTTTT. It is translated as CASSKKGGVGELFF.

The chain combines TRBV11-2 with TRBJ2-7; D gene unclear. The ends were cut back, 0 bases at V and 3 bases at J, with 12 bases in the middle. Per the germline V gene, CDR1 is SGHAT and CDR2 is FQNNGV. The length of the CDR3 is 15 residues. In DNA form, the CDR3 reads TGTGCCAGCAGCTTAGATCGTGTCAGCGTCTACGAGCAGTACTTC. It codes for CASSLDRVSVYEQYF.

The CDR3 reads CAWSALTGGQETQYF. DNA of the CDR3: TGTGCCTGGAGTGCTTTGACAGGGGGTCAAGAGACCCAGTACTTC. The chain couples TRBV30 to TRBJ2-5, with 9 positions matching TRBD1. The V and J ends lost 1 base and 2 bases, in that order; junction bases with no gene match: 5. Per the germline V gene, CDR1 is GTSNPN and CDR2 is SVGIG (reference sequence). The CDR3 runs to 15 residues.

This clone occurred once. V and J are TRBV27 and TRBJ2-1, with D possibly TRBD2 on 5 matching bases. V lost 2 bases, J lost 0 bases, and 8 bases lay in between. The CDR3 consists of 15 residues. Looked up from germline, CDR1 is MNHEY and CDR2 is SMNVEV (reference sequence). DNA of the CDR3: TGTGCCAGCAGTTTAAGGAGGAGCTCCTACAATGAGCAGTTCTTC. Its protein is CASSLRRSSYNEQFF.